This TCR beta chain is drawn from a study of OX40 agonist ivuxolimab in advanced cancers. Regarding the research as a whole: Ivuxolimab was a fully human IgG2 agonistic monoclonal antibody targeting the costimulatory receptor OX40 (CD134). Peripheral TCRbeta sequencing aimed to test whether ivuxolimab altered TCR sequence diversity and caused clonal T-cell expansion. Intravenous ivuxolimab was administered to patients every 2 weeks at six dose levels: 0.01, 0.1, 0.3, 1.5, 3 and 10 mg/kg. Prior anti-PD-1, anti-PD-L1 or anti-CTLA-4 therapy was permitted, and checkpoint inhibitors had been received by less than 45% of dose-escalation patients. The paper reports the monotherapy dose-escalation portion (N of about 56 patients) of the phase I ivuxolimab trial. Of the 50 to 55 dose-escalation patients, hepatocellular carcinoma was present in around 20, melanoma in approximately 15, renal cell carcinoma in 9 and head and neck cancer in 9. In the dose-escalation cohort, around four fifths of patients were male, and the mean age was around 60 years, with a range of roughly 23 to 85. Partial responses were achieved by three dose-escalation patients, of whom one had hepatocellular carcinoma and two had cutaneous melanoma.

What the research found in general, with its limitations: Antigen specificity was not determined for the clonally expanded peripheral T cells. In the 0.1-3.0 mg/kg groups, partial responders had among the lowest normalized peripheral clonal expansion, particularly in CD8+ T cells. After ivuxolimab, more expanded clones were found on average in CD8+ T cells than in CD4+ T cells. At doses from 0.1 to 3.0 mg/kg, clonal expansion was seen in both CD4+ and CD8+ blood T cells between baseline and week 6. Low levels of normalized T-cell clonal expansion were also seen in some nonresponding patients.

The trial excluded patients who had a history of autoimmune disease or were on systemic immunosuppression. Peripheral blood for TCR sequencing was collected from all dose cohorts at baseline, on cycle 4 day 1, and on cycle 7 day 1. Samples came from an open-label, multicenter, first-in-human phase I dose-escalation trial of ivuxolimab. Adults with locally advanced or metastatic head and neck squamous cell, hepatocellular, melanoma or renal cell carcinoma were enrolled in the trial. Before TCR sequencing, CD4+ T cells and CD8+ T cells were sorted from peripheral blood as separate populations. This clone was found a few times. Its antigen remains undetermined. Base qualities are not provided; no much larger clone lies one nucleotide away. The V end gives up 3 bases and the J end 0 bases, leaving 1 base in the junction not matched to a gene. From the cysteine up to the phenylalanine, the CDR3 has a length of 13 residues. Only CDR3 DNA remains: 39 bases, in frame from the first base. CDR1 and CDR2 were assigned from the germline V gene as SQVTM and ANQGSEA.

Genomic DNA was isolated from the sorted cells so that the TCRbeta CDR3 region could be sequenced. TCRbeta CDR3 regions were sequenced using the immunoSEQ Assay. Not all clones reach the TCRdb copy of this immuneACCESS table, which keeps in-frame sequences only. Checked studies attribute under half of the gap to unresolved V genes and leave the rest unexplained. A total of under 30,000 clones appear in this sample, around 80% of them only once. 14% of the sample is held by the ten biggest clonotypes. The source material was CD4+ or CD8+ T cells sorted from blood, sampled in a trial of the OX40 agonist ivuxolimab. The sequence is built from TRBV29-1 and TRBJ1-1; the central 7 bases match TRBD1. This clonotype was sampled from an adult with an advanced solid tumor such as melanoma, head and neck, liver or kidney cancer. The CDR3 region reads CSVEDRMNTEAFF. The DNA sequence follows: TGCAGCGTTGAGGACAGGATGAACACTGAAGCTTTCTTT.